In its sample, the clone carrying this T cell receptor beta chain was seen once. Data came from immunoSEQ multiplex PCR; TCRdb stores just in-frame clones and leaves some out. This sample has hundreds of thousands of clones, with 88% found just once. The sample originates from a study of shared T cell receptors in the human thymus. Germline V lookup: CDR1 LNHDA, CDR2 SQIVND (reference sequence). Trimming left V 4 bases short and J 1 base short, with 7 bases between. The length of the CDR3 is 13 residues. This same sample was also part of a study on human thymus T cells.

This chain joins TRBV19 and TRBJ2-5, with D hard to call. Material: thymocytes. This TCR was sampled from a boy in the first two years of life with a congenital heart defect. The CDR3 coding sequence is TGTGCCAGTAGTAGACGGAGCCAAGAGACCCAGTACTTC. Translated, it gives CASSRRSQETQYF. Full variable domain (remainder filled in from reference TRBV19 and TRBJ2-5): DGGITQSPKYLFRKEGQNVTLSCEQNLNHDAMYWYRQDPGQGLRLIYYSQIVNDFQKGDIAEGYSVSREKKESFPLTVTSAQKNPTAFYLCASSRRSQETQYFGPGTRLLVL.